The entry below describes one T cell receptor beta chain. At one of its ends the junction is not consistent with the germline gene, which may arise from a read error. This CDR3 is also generated by other DNA sequences in the sample. Researchers ran the PCR with 60 Vbeta and 13 Jbeta primers. The protocol was immunoSEQ multiplex PCR, while the TCRdb copy is restricted to in-frame clones and leaves out a portion. Of 100,000 to 150,000 clones listed, 81% are singletons. The data belong to a study of cytomegalovirus exposure and HLA in healthy donors. The CDR3 has 12 amino acids. Germline V gene data show CDR1 as SEHNR and CDR2 as FQNEAQ (reference sequence).

The chain combines TRBV7-9 with TRBJ1-1; tentatively, D is TRBD1 (6 bases). The sequenced material came from PBMCs. The clonotype was recovered from a man aged 18 to 35 in good health and CMV-seropositive. The CDR3 protein is CSSSLTGTEAFF. The CDR3 DNA reads as TGTTCCAGCAGCTTAACAGGGACTGAAGCTTTCTTT.